The clone carrying this T cell receptor beta chain has just a few counts. Its specificity is unknown. The data derive from a study of T cell repertoires in cytomegalovirus infection. The CDR3 extends over 14 amino acids. Germline CDR1 is LNHDA and CDR2 is SQIVND (reference sequence). Trimming cost V 3 bases and J 5 bases, with 13 bases left between them. MiXCR, run by TCRdb on the reads, gives a single entry per CDR3 protein. The sample has 360,000 or so distinct CDR3 sequences, about 34% seen once. The sequence was obtained from a human donor in good health (CMV status not recorded). Some clones in this sample may be carry-over from other donors' samples. The material sequenced was cultured PBMCs, taken from culture after CMV antigen stimulation. The chain is built from TRBV19 and TRBJ2-5, with D possibly TRBD1 on 6 matching bases. DNA of the CDR3: TGTGCCAGTAGTATGGGCACAGGGTGGGAGACCCAGTACTTC. Residues: CASSMGTGWETQYF.